This is a list of T cell receptor beta chains from one sample in a study of cytomegalovirus exposure and HLA in healthy donors. TCRdb's table, derived via immunoSEQ multiplex PCR, lists solely in-frame clones and lacks some. This table holds roughly 150,000 clones, more than 85% found once. Sequenced sample: PBMCs. All receptors derive from a man in his late teens or twenties in good health and CMV-seronegative. The CDR3 runs from the conserved cysteine through the conserved F or W. Fields, in order: clone size, V gene, J gene, D gene, CDR3 DNA, CDR3 protein. The D gene is left open where the match is weak. Clone size is shown for a subset of rows, as once, few, many or a class of expanded clone.

abundance: NA
v_gene: TRBV5-1
j_gene: TRBJ2-3
d_gene: TRBD2
CDR3nt: TGCGCCAGCAGCTTGACTAGCGCAGATACGCAGTATTTT
CDR3aa: CASSLTSADTQYF

abundance: NA
v_gene: TRBV6-1
j_gene: TRBJ2-2
d_gene: TRBD2
CDR3nt: TGTGCCAGCAAACTAGCGGGAGTTAACACCGGGGAGCTGTTTTTT
CDR3aa: CASKLAGVNTGELFF

abundance: NA
v_gene: TRBV7-9
j_gene: TRBJ1-5
d_gene: TRBD1
CDR3nt: TGTGCCAGCAGCCTCGCCAGACAGGGAGGTAGCAATCAGCCCCAGCATTTT
CDR3aa: CASSLARQGGSNQPQHF

abundance: NA
v_gene: TRBV11-2
j_gene: TRBJ2-1
d_gene: NA
CDR3nt: TGTGCCAGCAGCTTAGGGGGGGATCCCTACAATGAGCAGTTCTTC
CDR3aa: CASSLGGDPYNEQFF

abundance: NA
v_gene: TRBV7-9
j_gene: TRBJ1-1
d_gene: TRBD1
CDR3nt: TGTGCCAGCAGCTTGGCGACAGGGCGCGGCACTGAAGCTTTCTTT
CDR3aa: CASSLATGRGTEAFF

abundance: NA
v_gene: TRBV11-3
j_gene: TRBJ1-1
d_gene: TRBD1
CDR3nt: TGTGCCAGCAGCTCCCGGGACAGGGGTATCGACACTGAAGCTTTCTTT
CDR3aa: CASSSRDRGIDTEAFF

abundance: NA
v_gene: TRBV5-1
j_gene: TRBJ2-7
d_gene: NA
CDR3nt: TGCGCCAGCAGCAAGGACAGACCGATTTCCTACGAGCAGTACTTC
CDR3aa: CASSKDRPISYEQYF

abundance: once
v_gene: TRBV7-2
j_gene: TRBJ2-7
d_gene: TRBD1
CDR3nt: TGTGCCAGCAGCCTTAGACTGACAGGGGTGGCCTACGAGCAGTACTTC
CDR3aa: CASSLRLTGVAYEQYF

abundance: NA
v_gene: TRBV27
j_gene: TRBJ2-3
d_gene: TRBD2
CDR3nt: TGTGCCAGCAGTCTGGGACTAGCGGGAGTTTCCACCACAGATACGCAGTATTTT
CDR3aa: CASSLGLAGVSTTDTQYF

abundance: NA
v_gene: TRBV9
j_gene: TRBJ2-1
d_gene: TRBD2
CDR3nt: TGTGCCAGCAGTCTTAGCGGGGGGATCCACAATGAGCAGTTCTTC
CDR3aa: CASSLSGGIHNEQFF

abundance: NA
v_gene: TRBV2
j_gene: TRBJ1-2
d_gene: NA
CDR3nt: TGTGCCAGCACCGCAAAGGTCGGGACTAGTGGCTACACCTTC
CDR3aa: CASTAKVGTSGYTF

abundance: NA
v_gene: TRBV5-1
j_gene: TRBJ1-4
d_gene: TRBD1
CDR3nt: TGCGCCAGCAGCCCCGGACAGGGTAAAGGGGAAAAACTGTTTTTT
CDR3aa: CASSPGQGKGEKLFF

abundance: once
v_gene: TRBV14
j_gene: TRBJ1-2
d_gene: NA
CDR3nt: TGTGCCAGCAGCACTGGACAGAGGATCTATGGCTACACCTTC
CDR3aa: CASSTGQRIYGYTF

abundance: NA
v_gene: TRBV6-4
j_gene: TRBJ2-1
d_gene: NA
CDR3nt: TGTGCCAGCATGGGACGGCCGGGGGTAGGAGAGCAGTTCTTC
CDR3aa: CASMGRPGVGEQFF

abundance: NA
v_gene: TRBV14
j_gene: TRBJ2-5
d_gene: NA
CDR3nt: TGTGCCAGCAGCCAAGTGGTTAGCGGAGAGACCCAGTACTTC
CDR3aa: CASSQVVSGETQYF

abundance: NA
v_gene: TRBV27
j_gene: TRBJ1-2
d_gene: TRBD1
CDR3nt: TGTGCCAGCAGTTCCGGACAGGGAATCGGCTACACCTTC
CDR3aa: CASSSGQGIGYTF

abundance: NA
v_gene: TRBV7-2
j_gene: TRBJ2-3
d_gene: TRBD2
CDR3nt: TGTGCCAGCAGCCCCAGACTAGCGGGGGGGCGCACAGATACGCAGTATTTT
CDR3aa: CASSPRLAGGRTDTQYF

abundance: NA
v_gene: TRBV4-1
j_gene: TRBJ1-2
d_gene: NA
CDR3nt: TGCGCCAGCAGCCAAGGAGCTAACTATGGCTACACCTTC
CDR3aa: CASSQGANYGYTF

abundance: NA
v_gene: TRBV9
j_gene: TRBJ2-1
d_gene: TRBD2
CDR3nt: TGTGCCAGCAGCGCGGGACTAGTGTCGTACTACAATGAGCAGTTCTTC
CDR3aa: CASSAGLVSYYNEQFF

abundance: NA
v_gene: TRBV7-9
j_gene: TRBJ1-4
d_gene: NA
CDR3nt: TGTGCCAGCAGCAGGGGGATGAATGAAAAACTGTTTTTT
CDR3aa: CASSRGMNEKLFF

abundance: NA
v_gene: TRBV5-4
j_gene: TRBJ1-1
d_gene: NA
CDR3nt: TGTGCCAGCAGCACAGGGCAAGTGAACACTGAAGCTTTCTTT
CDR3aa: CASSTGQVNTEAFF

abundance: once
v_gene: TRBV13
j_gene: TRBJ2-6
d_gene: NA
CDR3nt: TGTGCCAGCAGCTTAGGCCTTTTCGGGGTCCTCCCCCACTCTGGGGCCAACGTCCTGACTTTC
CDR3aa: CASSLGLFGVLPHSGANVLTF

abundance: NA
v_gene: TRBV7-8
j_gene: TRBJ2-1
d_gene: TRBD2
CDR3nt: TGTGCCAGCAGAGCGGGAGGGAGCAATGAGCAGTTCTTC
CDR3aa: CASRAGGSNEQFF

abundance: NA
v_gene: TRBV5-4
j_gene: TRBJ1-1
d_gene: NA
CDR3nt: TGTGCCAGCAGCTTGGACTCCTGGGGCGGTGAAGCTTTCTTT
CDR3aa: CASSLDSWGGEAFF

abundance: NA
v_gene: TRBV2
j_gene: TRBJ1-2
d_gene: NA
CDR3nt: TGTGCCAGCAGTGAATCTGAGGGATCTAACTATGGCTACACCTTC
CDR3aa: CASSESEGSNYGYTF

abundance: NA
v_gene: TRBV9
j_gene: TRBJ1-2
d_gene: NA
CDR3nt: TGTGCCAGCAGCGTAGGTGGCTCCCAGTATGGCTACACCTTC
CDR3aa: CASSVGGSQYGYTF

abundance: NA
v_gene: TRBV5-1
j_gene: TRBJ1-2
d_gene: NA
CDR3nt: TGCGCCAGCAGCCGAGAAGGGACAACGAACTATGGCTACACCTTC
CDR3aa: CASSREGTTNYGYTF

abundance: NA
v_gene: TRBV4-1
j_gene: TRBJ2-7
d_gene: TRBD2
CDR3nt: TGCGCCAGCAGCCGTAGCGGGGGGGCCTACGAGCAGTACTTC
CDR3aa: CASSRSGGAYEQYF

abundance: NA
v_gene: TRBV10-1
j_gene: TRBJ1-1
d_gene: TRBD1
CDR3nt: TGCGCCAGCAGTGGGGGACAGGGAAACACTGAAGCTTTCTTT
CDR3aa: CASSGGQGNTEAFF

abundance: NA
v_gene: TRBV19
j_gene: TRBJ1-1
d_gene: TRBD1
CDR3nt: TGTGCCAGTAACTGGAGGGGGCAAGTCACTGAAGCTTTCTTT
CDR3aa: CASNWRGQVTEAFF

abundance: once
v_gene: TRBV4-1
j_gene: TRBJ1-2
d_gene: TRBD1
CDR3nt: TGCGCCAGCAGCCCTGAGGGGACAGGGGTCTATGGCTACACCTTC
CDR3aa: CASSPEGTGVYGYTF

abundance: NA
v_gene: TRBV27
j_gene: TRBJ2-1
d_gene: TRBD2
CDR3nt: TGTGCCAGCAGTTTGCGGACTAGCGGCCCCAATGAGCAGTTCTTC
CDR3aa: CASSLRTSGPNEQFF

abundance: NA
v_gene: TRBV10-3
j_gene: TRBJ2-1
d_gene: TRBD1
CDR3nt: TGTGCCATCAGTGAGCCTCGGACAGGCCTATACAATGAGCAGTTCTTC
CDR3aa: CAISEPRTGLYNEQFF

abundance: NA
v_gene: TRBV6-1
j_gene: TRBJ1-5
d_gene: NA
CDR3nt: TGTGCCAGCAGTGAAATGGGGCGTTATAGCAATCAGCCCCAGCATTTT
CDR3aa: CASSEMGRYSNQPQHF

abundance: NA
v_gene: TRBV5-6
j_gene: TRBJ2-5
d_gene: NA
CDR3nt: TGTGCCAGCAGCTTAAGGGGCTACGGGACAAAGACCCAGTACTTC
CDR3aa: CASSLRGYGTKTQYF

abundance: NA
v_gene: TRBV19
j_gene: TRBJ2-7
d_gene: TRBD1
CDR3nt: TGTGCCAGTAGTATGGCAGGGGGCGGATACGAGCAGTACTTC
CDR3aa: CASSMAGGGYEQYF

abundance: NA
v_gene: TRBV9
j_gene: TRBJ2-2
d_gene: TRBD2
CDR3nt: TGTGCCAGCAGCGTAGGAACTAGCGGGAGCTCCGGGGAGCTGTTTTTT
CDR3aa: CASSVGTSGSSGELFF

abundance: NA
v_gene: TRBV9
j_gene: TRBJ1-4
d_gene: TRBD1
CDR3nt: TGTGCCAGCAGCGTTCAAACGGGACAGGGAGGTGAAAAACTGTTTTTT
CDR3aa: CASSVQTGQGGEKLFF

abundance: once
v_gene: TRBV10-3
j_gene: TRBJ1-5
d_gene: NA
CDR3nt: TGTGCCATCAGTGACGACACCTACTATCAGCCCCAGCATTTT
CDR3aa: CAISDDTYYQPQHF

abundance: NA
v_gene: TRBV9
j_gene: TRBJ1-1
d_gene: TRBD1
CDR3nt: TGTGCCAGCAGCGTAGAACAGGGGATCACTGAAGCTTTCTTT
CDR3aa: CASSVEQGITEAFF

abundance: NA
v_gene: TRBV5-1
j_gene: TRBJ2-7
d_gene: TRBD1
CDR3nt: TGCGCCAGCAGCTTGTCCCCGACCGGGACAGGGGGGGTCTACGAGCAGTACTTC
CDR3aa: CASSLSPTGTGGVYEQYF

abundance: once
v_gene: TRBV10-2
j_gene: TRBJ2-1
d_gene: TRBD2
CDR3nt: TGCGCCAGCACCTCCCGAGCGGGGGGGCTGAATGAGCAGTTCTTC
CDR3aa: CASTSRAGGLNEQFF

abundance: NA
v_gene: TRBV5-1
j_gene: TRBJ2-5
d_gene: NA
CDR3nt: TGCGCCAGCAGCTTGGACAGGGGAGGCGAGACCCAGTACTTC
CDR3aa: CASSLDRGGETQYF

abundance: once
v_gene: TRBV7-6
j_gene: TRBJ1-4
d_gene: NA
CDR3nt: TGTGCCAGCAGCCCTGGTGGGGCCGACGAAAAACTGTTTTTT
CDR3aa: CASSPGGADEKLFF

abundance: NA
v_gene: TRBV6-1
j_gene: TRBJ2-7
d_gene: TRBD2
CDR3nt: TGTGCCAGCAGTGAACCAGCGGGGGTAAACTACGAGCAGTACTTC
CDR3aa: CASSEPAGVNYEQYF

abundance: NA
v_gene: TRBV19
j_gene: TRBJ2-5
d_gene: NA
CDR3nt: TGTGCCAGTAGTATTAACCCTAGACAAGAGACCCAGTACTTC
CDR3aa: CASSINPRQETQYF

abundance: NA
v_gene: TRBV4-3
j_gene: TRBJ2-4
d_gene: NA
CDR3nt: TGCGCCAGCAGCCAAGACAGGGGCGCCAAAAACATTCAGTACTTC
CDR3aa: CASSQDRGAKNIQYF

abundance: NA
v_gene: TRBV6-5
j_gene: TRBJ2-7
d_gene: TRBD2
CDR3nt: TGTGCCAGCAGACGTAGCGGGGGGGAAGAGCAGTACTTC
CDR3aa: CASRRSGGEEQYF